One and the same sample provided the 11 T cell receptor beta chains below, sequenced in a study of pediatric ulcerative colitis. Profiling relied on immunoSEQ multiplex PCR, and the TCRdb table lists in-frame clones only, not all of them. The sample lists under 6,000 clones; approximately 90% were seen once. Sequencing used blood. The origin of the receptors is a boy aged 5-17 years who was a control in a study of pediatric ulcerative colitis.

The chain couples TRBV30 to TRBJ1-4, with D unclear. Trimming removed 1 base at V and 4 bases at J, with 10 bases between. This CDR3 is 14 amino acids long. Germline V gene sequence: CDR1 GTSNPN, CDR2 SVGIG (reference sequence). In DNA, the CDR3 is TGTGCCTGGAGTGCCCACAGTCTTAATGAAAAACTGTTTTTT. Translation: CAWSAHSLNEKLFF.

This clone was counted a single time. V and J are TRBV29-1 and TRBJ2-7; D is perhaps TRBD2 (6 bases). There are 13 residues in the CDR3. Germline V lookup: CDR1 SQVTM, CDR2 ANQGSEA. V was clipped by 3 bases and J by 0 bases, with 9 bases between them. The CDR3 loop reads CSVEEGSSYEQYF. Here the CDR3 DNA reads TGCAGCGTTGAGGAGGGTAGCTCCTACGAGCAGTACTTC.

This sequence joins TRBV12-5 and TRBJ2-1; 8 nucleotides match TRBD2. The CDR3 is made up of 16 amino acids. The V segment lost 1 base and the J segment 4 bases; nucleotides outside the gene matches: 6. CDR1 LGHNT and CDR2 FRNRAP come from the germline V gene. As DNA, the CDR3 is TGTGCTAGTGGTTTGGGGCGGGGGGTCTATTACAATGAGCAGTTCTTC. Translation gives CASGLGRGVYYNEQFF.

The CDR3 region has the DNA TGCGCCAGCAGCCAAGTTTGGACGGGTTTTTCGAACACTGAAGCTTTCTTT. This codes for CASSQVWTGFSNTEAFF. The chain joins TRBV4-1 to TRBJ1-1, with unresolved D. This CDR3 is 17 amino acids long. Germline V gene sequence: CDR1 MGHRA, CDR2 YSYEKL. V was trimmed by 1 base and J by 1 base, leaving 16 bases between them.

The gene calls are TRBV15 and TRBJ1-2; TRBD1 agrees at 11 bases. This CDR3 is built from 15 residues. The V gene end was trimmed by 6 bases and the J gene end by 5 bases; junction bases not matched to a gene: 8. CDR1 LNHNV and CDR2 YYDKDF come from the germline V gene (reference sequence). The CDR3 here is CATSPDRGRGYGYTF. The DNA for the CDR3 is TGTGCCACCAGTCCGGACAGGGGGCGAGGGTATGGCTACACCTTC.

CDR3 in amino acids: CASSQGAGTHRGNTYEQYF. DNA for the CDR3: TGTGCCAGCAGCCAAGGGGCTGGCACCCATCGGGGGAACACCTACGAGCAGTACTTC. This chain connects TRBV4-2 to TRBJ2-7; possibly TRBD2 for D (6 bases). Trimming took off 1 base at V and 2 bases at J, with 24 bases between the two ends. The CDR3 totals 19 residues. From germline, CDR1 is LGHNA and CDR2 YNFKEQ.

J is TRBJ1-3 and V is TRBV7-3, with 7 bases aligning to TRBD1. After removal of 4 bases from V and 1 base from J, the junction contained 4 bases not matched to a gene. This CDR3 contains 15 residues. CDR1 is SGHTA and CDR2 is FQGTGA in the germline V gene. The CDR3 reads CASSSTGTSGNTIYF. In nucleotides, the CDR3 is TGTGCCAGCAGCTCGACAGGGACTTCTGGAAACACCATATATTTT.

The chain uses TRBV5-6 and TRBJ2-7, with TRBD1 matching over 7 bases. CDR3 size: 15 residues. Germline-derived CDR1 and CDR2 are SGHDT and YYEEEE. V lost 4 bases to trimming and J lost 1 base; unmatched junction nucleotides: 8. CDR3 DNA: TGTGCCAGCAGCGCCCGGGACAGTTTTTCCTACGAGCAGTACTTC. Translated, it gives CASSARDSFSYEQYF.

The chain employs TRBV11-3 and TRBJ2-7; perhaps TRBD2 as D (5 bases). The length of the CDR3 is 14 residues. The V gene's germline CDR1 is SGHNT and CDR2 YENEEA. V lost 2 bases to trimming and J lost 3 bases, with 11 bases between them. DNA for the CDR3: TGTGCCAGCAGCTTAAGTGGAGCGGACTACGAGCAGTACTTC. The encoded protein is CASSLSGADYEQYF.

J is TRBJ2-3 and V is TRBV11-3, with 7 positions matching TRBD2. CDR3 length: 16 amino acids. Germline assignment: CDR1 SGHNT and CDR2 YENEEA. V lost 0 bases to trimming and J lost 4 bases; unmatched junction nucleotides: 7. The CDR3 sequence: CASSLDPVRESDTQYF. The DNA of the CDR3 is TGTGCCAGCAGCTTAGATCCGGTGCGGGAGTCAGATACGCAGTATTTT.

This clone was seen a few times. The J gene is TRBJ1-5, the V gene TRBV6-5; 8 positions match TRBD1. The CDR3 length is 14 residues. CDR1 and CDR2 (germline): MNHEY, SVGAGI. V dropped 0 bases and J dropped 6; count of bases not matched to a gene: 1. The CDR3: CASSYSRGRQPQHF. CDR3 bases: TGTGCCAGCAGTTACTCCAGGGGGCGTCAGCCCCAGCATTTT.